Following are 26 T cell receptor beta chains from one sample sequenced in a study of Tregs in tolerant kidney transplant recipients. The nonmyeloablative bone marrow transplants came from related graft donors, with transient mixed chimerism. This table comes from immunoSEQ multiplex PCR, and its TCRdb copy is limited to in-frame clones, with some not included. The data contain 81,000 or so clones, roughly nine tenths of them seen just once; the ten biggest clones take up roughly 1.4%. The starting material was CD4+ T cells from blood (PBMCs), obtained 24 months after the transplant. These receptors were obtained from a human patient who received a combined kidney and bone marrow transplant. Some of these T cells may belong to the graft donor.

This chain connects TRBV18 to TRBJ2-6, with a possible D match to TRBD1 (5 bases). Germline CDR1 is KGHSH and CDR2 is LQKENI. Trimming removed 2 bases from V and 0 bases from J, with 8 bases in between. CDR3 size: 16 residues. CDR3 coding DNA: TGTGCCAGCTCACCAGACAGTCCCTCTGGGGCCAACGTCCTGACTTTC. It encodes CASSPDSPSGANVLTF.

The J gene is TRBJ1-1, the V gene TRBV6-5; D is undetermined. Germline V gene lookup returns CDR1 MNHEY and CDR2 SVGAGI. CDR3 length: 12 amino acids. V was pared by 8 bases and J by 5 bases, with 12 bases between. For the CDR3, the DNA is TGTGCCAGCGGAGGGTGGGAAACTGAAGCTTTCTTT. It specifies CASGGWETEAFF.

The V and J genes are TRBV5-5 and TRBJ1-2; the match to TRBD1 covers 10 bases. Per the germline V gene, CDR1 is SGHKS and CDR2 is YYEKEE (reference sequence). J gave up 3 bases and V 1 base, and 9 bases lay outside the gene matches. This CDR3 spans 17 amino acids. The DNA for the CDR3 is TGTGCCAGCAGCTTGCGAATTTCCGGGACAGGGGACTATGGCTACACCTTC. It translates to CASSLRISGTGDYGYTF.

This chain connects TRBV7-2 to TRBJ2-7; TRBD1 matches at 10 bases. Losses at the gene ends were 5 bases for V and 2 bases for J; bases not matched to a gene: 9. The CDR3 is 16 amino acids. CDR1 and CDR2 from the germline V gene are SGHTA and FQGNSA. CDR3 in amino acids: CASSNQGTGVTYEQYF. The CDR3 bases are TGTGCCAGCAGCAACCAAGGGACAGGGGTAACCTACGAGCAGTACTTC.

CDR3 coding DNA: TGTGCCAGCAGCCCCAGGGGAGCGGGGGGGTCCACCGGGGAGCTGTTTTTT. It yields the protein CASSPRGAGGSTGELFF. The gene calls are TRBV7-2 and TRBJ2-2, with 10 bases matching TRBD2. Trimming took 5 bases from V and 4 from J; bases not matched to a gene: 10. The CDR3 is made up of 17 amino acids. Germline V CDR1 and CDR2: SGHTA, FQGNSA.

This rearrangement joins TRBV25-1 to TRBJ1-5, with 9 bases identical to TRBD1. The CDR3 is 17 residues long. Germline assignment: CDR1 MGHDK and CDR2 SYGVNS. J gave up 6 bases and V 3 bases, and 12 bases lay outside the gene matches. The CDR3 sequence is CASSDGHNRDRVQPQHF. DNA for the CDR3: TGTGCCAGCAGTGACGGGCATAACCGGGACAGGGTTCAGCCCCAGCATTTT.

V is TRBV21-1 and J is TRBJ1-5; the table's D call, TRBD1, has no DNA check behind it. TRBV21-1 is noted as a pseudogene. The length of the CDR3 is 17 residues. CDR3: CASSKTTSGYSNQPQHF. In DNA, the CDR3 is TGTGCCAGCAGCAAAACCACCTCAGGGTATAGCAATCAGCCCCAGCATTTT.

The count of this clone is one. V and J are TRBV7-3 and TRBJ2-7; no firm D call. Trimming removed 5 bases at V and 9 bases at J, with 17 bases between. Germline V gene lookup returns CDR1 SGHTA and CDR2 FQGTGA. This CDR3 region has 13 residues. The CDR3 loop is CASSRNSGLGQYF. CDR3 coding DNA: TGTGCCAGCAGCCGTAACAGTGGTCTGGGGCAGTACTTC.

This sequence joins TRBV7-9 and TRBJ2-4, with 8 positions matching TRBD2. This CDR3 contains 17 residues. From germline, CDR1 is SEHNR and CDR2 FQNEAQ (reference sequence). Trimming removed 2 bases from V and 3 bases from J; junction bases left unmatched: 9. This chain's CDR3 is CASSLTGGAVGKNIQYF. The DNA for the CDR3 is TGTGCCAGCAGCTTAACCGGGGGGGCCGTCGGCAAAAACATTCAGTACTTC.

This sequence joins TRBV29-1 and TRBJ2-3; a possible D gene is TRBD2 (6 bases). The CDR3 runs to 14 residues. The germline gives CDR1 SQVTM, CDR2 ANQGSEA. V was trimmed by 3 bases and J by 5 bases, leaving 15 bases between them. The CDR3 here is CSVDSAGRGDTQYF. The CDR3, as DNA: TGCAGCGTTGACTCGGCAGGGCGGGGAGATACGCAGTATTTT.

The chain combines TRBV9 with TRBJ1-2, with TRBD1 identical over 8 bases. The CDR3 totals 14 residues. In germline, CDR1 is SGDLS, CDR2 YYNGEE. J lost 4 bases, V lost 2 bases, and 4 bases had no gene match. CDR3 residues: CASSVTGGAYGYTF. DNA for the CDR3: TGTGCCAGCAGCGTCACAGGGGGTGCCTATGGCTACACCTTC.

The chain has TRBV10-3 and TRBJ2-1, with D hard to call. With 4 bases removed from V and 4 bases from J, the gap between germline ends came to 17 bases. The CDR3 sequence is 16 residues long. CDR1 is ENHRY, CDR2 SYGVKD, per germline. CDR3 coding DNA: TGTGCCATCAGTGTCCGAGCCGAAAAATCTTACAATGAGCAGTTCTTC. Amino acid sequence: CAISVRAEKSYNEQFF.

Only a few counts were recorded for this clone. The genes are TRBV7-9 and TRBJ1-4; TRBD1 agrees at 8 bases. Trimming at V came to 3 bases and at J to 8 bases, leaving 2 bases not matched to a gene. The CDR3 loop spans 13 amino acids. Looked up from germline, CDR1 is SEHNR and CDR2 is FQNEAQ (reference sequence). The CDR3 bases are TGTGCCAGCAGCTTGGGGGACAGGGAAAAACTGTTTTTT. Protein product: CASSLGDREKLFF.

This chain connects TRBV4-1 to TRBJ2-3, with 8 nucleotides matching TRBD1. Trimming at V came to 1 base and at J to 5 bases, leaving 5 bases not matched to a gene. Germline CDR1 reads MGHRA; CDR2 reads YSYEKL. The CDR3 consists of 15 residues. The CDR3 sequence is CASSQGDRWGDTQYF. The DNA for the CDR3 is TGCGCCAGCAGCCAAGGGGACAGGTGGGGAGATACGCAGTATTTT.

The chain couples TRBV7-2 to TRBJ1-1; 9 nucleotides align to TRBD1. The CDR3 totals 15 residues. The germline V gene encodes CDR1 SGHTA and CDR2 FQGNSA. J lost 6 bases, V lost 5 bases, and 10 bases had no gene match. Here the CDR3 DNA reads TGTGCCAGCAGCCCCCGGACAGGGGCGAGCTCTGAAGCTTTCTTT. Translating it yields CASSPRTGASSEAFF.

The rearrangement links TRBV18 to TRBJ2-5; D call uncertain. Germline values: CDR1 KGHSH, CDR2 LQKENI. The CDR3 has 14 amino acids. Trimming removed 4 bases from V and 2 bases from J, with 11 bases in between. Here the CDR3 reads CASSLVETQETQYF. The CDR3, as DNA: TGTGCCAGCTCACTAGTAGAAACTCAAGAGACCCAGTACTTC.

J is TRBJ1-2 and V is TRBV29-1; D not resolved. From germline, CDR1 is SQVTM and CDR2 ANQGSEA. Trimming took 5 bases from V and 5 from J, leaving 15 bases between them. The CDR3 sequence is 13 residues long. The CDR3 region is CSVLEPLKYGYTF. The CDR3 DNA sequence: TGCAGCGTTTTAGAACCCCTGAAGTATGGCTACACCTTC.

The chain recombines TRBV7-2 with TRBJ1-2; D gene uncertain. The V end lost 1 base, the J end lost 8 bases, and 14 bases lay between the germline ends. This CDR3 has 14 residues. CDR1 and CDR2 from the germline V gene are SGHTA and FQGNSA. DNA of the CDR3: TGTGCCAGCAGCTTAGGCGGGCCCCGGGGAGGCTACACCTTC. Protein sequence: CASSLGGPRGGYTF.

The chain uses TRBV18 and TRBJ1-3; D not resolved. This CDR3 is 11 amino acids long. Between the trimmed V and J ends, which lost 3 bases and 8 bases, there was a span of 5 bases. The germline gives CDR1 KGHSH, CDR2 LQKENI. The CDR3 sequence: CASSPEDTIYF. The CDR3 DNA sequence: TGTGCCAGCTCACCGGAGGACACCATATATTTT.

V is TRBV5-1 and J is TRBJ2-7, with D possibly matching TRBD2 (7 bases). Trimming left V 8 bases short and J 4 bases short, with 25 bases between. The CDR3 contains 16 residues. Per germline, CDR1 SGHRS and CDR2 YFSETQ. The CDR3 coding sequence is TGCGCCAGTACTCCTGGGGGGGGCCCCCGACCTTACGAGCAGTACTTC. Translated, it gives CASTPGGGPRPYEQYF. Looking up the rest from reference TRBV5-1 and TRBJ2-7 gives the full variable domain: KAGVTQTPRYLIKTRGQQVTLSCSPISGHRSVSWYQQTPGQGLQFLFEYFSETQRNKGNFPGRFSGRQFSNSRSEMNVSTLELGDSALYLCASTPGGGPRPYEQYFGPGTRLTVT.

This chain uses TRBV5-5 with TRBJ2-2; D call uncertain. Germline CDR1 SGHKS, CDR2 YYEKEE (reference sequence). This CDR3 has 16 amino acids. The V end lost 0 bases, the J end lost 0 bases, and 9 bases lay between the germline ends. CDR3 region: CASSLGRLANTGELFF. As DNA, the CDR3 is TGTGCCAGCAGCTTGGGCAGACTCGCGAACACCGGGGAGCTGTTTTTT.

The rearrangement links TRBV19 to TRBJ1-2; no clear D gene. Germline V CDR1 and CDR2: LNHDA, SQIVND (reference sequence). The ends were cut back, 5 bases at V and 0 bases at J, with 10 bases in the middle. The CDR3 has 14 amino acids. The CDR3 coding sequence is TGTGCCAGTAGTGGGCACCTTTCTAACTATGGCTACACCTTC. Translated: CASSGHLSNYGYTF.

This clone came up a few times. The chain employs TRBV2 and TRBJ1-5; D remains ambiguous. CDR3 length equals 14 residues. Trimming took 7 bases from V and 6 from J, leaving 16 bases between them. Germline CDR1 and CDR2: SNHLY and FYNNEI. The DNA for the CDR3 is TGTGCCAGCAAACAAAAGGCGAGCGGTCAGCCCCAGCATTTT. This encodes CASKQKASGQPQHF.

The chain joins TRBV30 to TRBJ1-1; 8 bases line up with TRBD1. CDR3 length: 15 residues. With V trimmed by 8 bases and J by 1 base, 12 bases remained unmatched. Germline loops: CDR1 GTSNPN, CDR2 SVGIG (reference sequence). CDR3 protein: CAGRGQVAANTEAFF. CDR3 coding DNA: TGTGCCGGACGGGGACAGGTCGCCGCGAACACTGAAGCTTTCTTT.

This rearrangement joins TRBV11-3 to TRBJ1-1, with 9 positions matching TRBD1. Trimming removed 8 bases from V and 10 bases from J; junction bases left unmatched: 26. The germline gives CDR1 SGHNT, CDR2 YENEEA. The CDR3 spans 18 residues. The CDR3 DNA is TGTGCCAGCCCAGGCGGGACAGGGTTATCGTGTGACCAGTGGGGAGCTTTCTTT. Protein product: CASPGGTGLSCDQWGAFF. The full variable domain, rest sourced from reference TRBV11-3 and TRBJ1-1, is EAGVVQSPRYKIIEKKQPVAFWCNPISGHNTLYWYLQNLGQGPELLIRYENEEAVDDSQLPKDRFSAERLKGVDSTLKIQPAELGDSAVYLCASPGGTGLSCDQWGAFFGQGTRLTVV.

The rearrangement joins TRBV28 to TRBJ2-3; 7 nucleotides align to TRBD2. The V and J ends lost 4 bases and 2 bases, in that order; junction bases with no gene match: 9. CDR3 length: 16 residues. Germline CDR1 MDHEN, CDR2 SYDVKM. The CDR3 region is CASSSPAGRPTDTQYF. For the CDR3, the DNA is TGTGCCAGCAGTTCACCAGCGGGAAGACCCACAGATACGCAGTATTTT. The full variable domain, with the rest looked up from reference TRBV28 and TRBJ2-3, is DVKVTQSSRYLVKRTGEKVFLECVQDMDHENMFWYRQDPGLGLRLIYFSYDVKMKEKGDIPEGYSVSREKKERFSLILESASTNQTSMYLCASSSPAGRPTDTQYFGPGTRLTVL.